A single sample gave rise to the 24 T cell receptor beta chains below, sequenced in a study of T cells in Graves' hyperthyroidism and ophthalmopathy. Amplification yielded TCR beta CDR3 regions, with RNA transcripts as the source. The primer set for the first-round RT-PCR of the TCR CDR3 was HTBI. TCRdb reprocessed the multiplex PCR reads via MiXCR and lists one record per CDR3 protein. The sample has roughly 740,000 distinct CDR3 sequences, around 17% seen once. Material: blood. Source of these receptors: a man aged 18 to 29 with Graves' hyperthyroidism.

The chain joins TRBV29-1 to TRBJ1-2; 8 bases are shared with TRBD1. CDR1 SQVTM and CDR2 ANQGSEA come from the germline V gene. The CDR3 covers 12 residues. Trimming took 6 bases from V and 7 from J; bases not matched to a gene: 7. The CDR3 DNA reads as TGCAGCGTAGGGACAGGTGGAGGTGGCTACACCTTC. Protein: CSVGTGGGGYTF.

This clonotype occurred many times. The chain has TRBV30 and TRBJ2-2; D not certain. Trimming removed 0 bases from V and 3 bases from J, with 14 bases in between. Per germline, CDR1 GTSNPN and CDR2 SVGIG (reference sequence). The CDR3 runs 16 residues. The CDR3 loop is CAWSVLTAEYTGELFF. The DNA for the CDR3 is TGTGCCTGGAGTGTACTGACCGCAGAATACACCGGGGAGCTGTTTTTT.

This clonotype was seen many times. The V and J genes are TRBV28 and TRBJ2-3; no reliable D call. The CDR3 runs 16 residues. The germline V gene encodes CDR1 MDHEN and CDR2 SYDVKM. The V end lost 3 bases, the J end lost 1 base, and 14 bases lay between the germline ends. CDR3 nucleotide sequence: TGTGCCAGCAGTTTTCGTTATAGTCGGGGCACAGATACGCAGTATTTT. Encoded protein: CASSFRYSRGTDTQYF.

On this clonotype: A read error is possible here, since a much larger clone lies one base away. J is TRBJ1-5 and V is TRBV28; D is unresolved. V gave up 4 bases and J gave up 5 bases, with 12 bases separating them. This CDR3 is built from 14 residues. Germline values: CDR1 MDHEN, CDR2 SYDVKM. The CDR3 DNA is TGTGCCAGCAGTTCCCACGTCGCCGATCAGCCCCAGCATTTT. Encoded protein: CASSSHVADQPQHF.

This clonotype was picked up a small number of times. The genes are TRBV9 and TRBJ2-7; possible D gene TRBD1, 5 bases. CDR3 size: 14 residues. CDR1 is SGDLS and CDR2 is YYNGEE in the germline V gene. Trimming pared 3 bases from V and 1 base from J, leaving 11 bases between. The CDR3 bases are TGTGCCAGCAGCGCTACAGGAATTTCCTACGAGCAGTACTTC. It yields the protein CASSATGISYEQYF.

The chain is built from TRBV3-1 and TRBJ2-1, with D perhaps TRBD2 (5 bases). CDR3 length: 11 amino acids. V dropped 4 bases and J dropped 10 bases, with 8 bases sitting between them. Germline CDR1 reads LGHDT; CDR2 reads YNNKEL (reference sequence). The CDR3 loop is CASSRETEQFF. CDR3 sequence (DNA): TGTGCCAGCAGCCGGGAGACAGAGCAGTTCTTC.

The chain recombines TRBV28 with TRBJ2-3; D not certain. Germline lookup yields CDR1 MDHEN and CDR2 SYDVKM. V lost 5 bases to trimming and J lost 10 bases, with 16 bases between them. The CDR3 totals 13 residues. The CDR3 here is CASSGVRTDAQYF. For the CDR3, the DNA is TGTGCCAGCAGTGGAGTTCGGACCGATGCGCAGTATTTT.

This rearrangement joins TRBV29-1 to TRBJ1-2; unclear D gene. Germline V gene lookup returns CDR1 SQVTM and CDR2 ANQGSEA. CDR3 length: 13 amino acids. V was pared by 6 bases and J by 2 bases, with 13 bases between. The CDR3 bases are TGCAGCGTCCCCACGGAAGGAAACTATGGCTACACCTTC. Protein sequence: CSVPTEGNYGYTF.

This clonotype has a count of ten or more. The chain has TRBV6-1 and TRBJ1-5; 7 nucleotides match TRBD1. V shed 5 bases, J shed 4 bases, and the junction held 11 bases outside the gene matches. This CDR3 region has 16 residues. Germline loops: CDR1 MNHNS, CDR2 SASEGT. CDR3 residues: CASSSKYRGSNQPQHF. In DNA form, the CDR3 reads TGTGCCAGCAGTTCCAAATACAGGGGCTCTAATCAGCCCCAGCATTTT.

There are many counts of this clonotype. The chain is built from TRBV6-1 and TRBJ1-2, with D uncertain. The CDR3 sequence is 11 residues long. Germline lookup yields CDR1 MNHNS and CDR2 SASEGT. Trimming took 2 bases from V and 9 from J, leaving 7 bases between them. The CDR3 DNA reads TGTGCCAGCAGTGAAACTGTCCGCTACACCTTC. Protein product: CASSETVRYTF.

The CDR3 sequence is CSATGLAGAGTGELFF. The CDR3 DNA is TGCAGCGCCACAGGACTAGCGGGAGCTGGCACCGGGGAGCTGTTTTTT. The rearrangement uses TRBV29-1 and TRBJ2-2, with 13 bases aligning to TRBD2. This CDR3 region has 16 residues. The junction had 9 bases not matched to a gene; V was cut back by 7 bases and J by 4 bases. Germline CDR1 SQVTM, CDR2 ANQGSEA.

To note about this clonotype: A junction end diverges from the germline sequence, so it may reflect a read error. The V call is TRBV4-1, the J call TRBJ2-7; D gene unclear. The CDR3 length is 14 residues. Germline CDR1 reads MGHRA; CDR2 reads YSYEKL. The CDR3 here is CSSSQALLIYEQYF. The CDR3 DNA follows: TGCTCCAGCAGCCAAGCTCTCCTGATCTACGAGCAGTACTTC.

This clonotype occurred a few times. The DNA for the CDR3 is TGTGCCAGCAGCGGTCAGGGTGTAATGCAAGAGACCCAGTACTTC. Residues: CASSGQGVMQETQYF. The gene calls are TRBV9 and TRBJ2-5; tentative D call: TRBD1 (5 bases). The germline V gene has CDR1 SGDLS and CDR2 YYNGEE. Between the trimmed V and J ends, which lost 3 bases and 2 bases, there was a span of 14 bases. The CDR3 is 15 amino acids.

CDR3 coding DNA: TGTGCCAGCAGTCCAAAGACAGGGATAGGTGAAAAACTGTTTTTT. This codes for CASSPKTGIGEKLFF. The J gene is TRBJ1-4, the V gene TRBV12-3 or TRBV12-4; 7 bases are a match to TRBD1. The trim removed 5 bases at V and 7 bases at J, leaving 10 bases unmatched. The CDR3 sequence is 15 residues long.

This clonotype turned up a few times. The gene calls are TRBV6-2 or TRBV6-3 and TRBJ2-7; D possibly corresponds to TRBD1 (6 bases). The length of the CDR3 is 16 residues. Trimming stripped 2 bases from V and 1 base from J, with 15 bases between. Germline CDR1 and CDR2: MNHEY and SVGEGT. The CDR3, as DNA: TGTGCCAGCAGTTACCCTAACAGGGTGGGGTCCTACGAGCAGTACTTC. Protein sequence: CASSYPNRVGSYEQYF.

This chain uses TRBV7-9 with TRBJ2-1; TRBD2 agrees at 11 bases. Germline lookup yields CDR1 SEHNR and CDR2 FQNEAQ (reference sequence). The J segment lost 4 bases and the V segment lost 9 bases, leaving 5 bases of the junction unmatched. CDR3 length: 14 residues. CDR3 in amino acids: CASWTSGLYNEQFF. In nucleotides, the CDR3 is TGTGCCAGTTGGACTAGCGGGCTTTACAATGAGCAGTTCTTC.

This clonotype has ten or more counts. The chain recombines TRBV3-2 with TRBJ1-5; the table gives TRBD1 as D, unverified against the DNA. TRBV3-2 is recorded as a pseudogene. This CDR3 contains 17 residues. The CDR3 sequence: CASSRSDRRPSNQPQHF. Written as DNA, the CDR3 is TGTGCCAGCAGCCGCAGCGACAGGAGACCGAGCAATCAGCCCCAGCATTTT.

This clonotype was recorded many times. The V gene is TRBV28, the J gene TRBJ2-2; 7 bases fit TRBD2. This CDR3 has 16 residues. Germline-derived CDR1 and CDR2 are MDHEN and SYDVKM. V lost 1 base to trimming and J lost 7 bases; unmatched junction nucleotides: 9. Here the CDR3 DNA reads TGTGCCAGCAGTTTATCCGTGGGAGGGCCAGTCGGGGAGCTGTTTTTT. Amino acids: CASSLSVGGPVGELFF.

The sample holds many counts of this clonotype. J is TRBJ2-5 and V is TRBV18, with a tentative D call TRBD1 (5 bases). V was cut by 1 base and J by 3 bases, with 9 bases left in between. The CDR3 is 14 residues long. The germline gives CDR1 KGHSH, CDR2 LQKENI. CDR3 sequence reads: CASSPLSREETQYF. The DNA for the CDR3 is TGTGCCAGCTCACCACTGAGCAGGGAAGAGACCCAGTACTTC.

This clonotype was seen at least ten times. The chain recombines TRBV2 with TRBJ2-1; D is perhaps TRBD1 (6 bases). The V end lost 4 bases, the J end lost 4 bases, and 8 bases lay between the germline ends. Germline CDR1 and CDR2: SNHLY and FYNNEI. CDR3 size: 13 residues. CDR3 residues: CASSGTGYNEQFF. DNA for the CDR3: TGTGCCAGCAGTGGAACAGGGTACAATGAGCAGTTCTTC.

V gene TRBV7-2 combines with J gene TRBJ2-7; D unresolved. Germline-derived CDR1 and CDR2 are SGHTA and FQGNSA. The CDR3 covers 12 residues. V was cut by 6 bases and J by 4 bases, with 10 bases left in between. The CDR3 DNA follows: TGTGCCAGCAGTACCGTCGTATACGAGCAGTACTTC. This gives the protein CASSTVVYEQYF. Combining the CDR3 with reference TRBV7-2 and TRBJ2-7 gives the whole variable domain GAGVSQSPSNKVTEKGKDVELRCDPISGHTALYWYRQSLGQGLEFLIYFQGNSAPDKSGLPSDRFSAERTGGSVSTLTIQRTQQEDSAVYLCASSTVVYEQYFGPGTRLTVT.

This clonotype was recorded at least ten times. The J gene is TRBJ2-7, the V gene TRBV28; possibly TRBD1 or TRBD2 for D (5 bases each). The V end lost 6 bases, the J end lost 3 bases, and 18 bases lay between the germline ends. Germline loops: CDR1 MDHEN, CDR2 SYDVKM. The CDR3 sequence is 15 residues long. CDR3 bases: TGTGCCAGCAGGTGGGGACGGTCGTTCATCTACGAGCAGTACTTC. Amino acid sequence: CASRWGRSFIYEQYF. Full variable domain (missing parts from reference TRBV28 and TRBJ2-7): DVKVTQSSRYLVKRTGEKVFLECVQDMDHENMFWYRQDPGLGLRLIYFSYDVKMKEKGDIPEGYSVSREKKERFSLILESASTNQTSMYLCASRWGRSFIYEQYFGPGTRLTVT.

The CDR3 DNA is TGTGCCAGCAGGGGGACAGGGGAGGGTGAGCAGTTCTTC. It yields the protein CASRGTGEGEQFF. This chain joins TRBV28 and TRBJ2-1; 10 bases line up with TRBD1. The CDR3 runs 13 residues. CDR1 is MDHEN, CDR2 SYDVKM, per germline. V trimming: 6 bases; J trimming: 9 bases; junction bases outside the gene matches: 5.

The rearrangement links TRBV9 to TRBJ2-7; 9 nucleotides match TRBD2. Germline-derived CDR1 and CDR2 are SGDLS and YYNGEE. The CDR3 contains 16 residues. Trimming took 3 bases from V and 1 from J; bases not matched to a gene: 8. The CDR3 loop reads CASSAGRGRGSYEQYF. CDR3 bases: TGTGCCAGCAGCGCGGGACGCGGGAGGGGATCCTACGAGCAGTACTTC.